The present T cell receptor beta chain was sequenced within a study of identical twins. Whole-study findings and limits: Weaker excess twin sharing was observed in beta out-of-frame sequences.

TCRdb ran MiXCR on the 5' RACE reads and lists one entry per CDR3 protein. The sample carries just over 450,000 distinct CDR3 sequences, approximately 15% recorded once. Germline V lookup: CDR1 SQVTM, CDR2 ANQGSEA. This CDR3 has 12 residues. V was trimmed by 5 bases and J by 0 bases, leaving 7 bases between them. Regarding this clonotype: Its antigen is not known.

This same sample was also part of a study on yellow fever vaccine responses in identical twins.

The sequence derives from a woman under 30 in good health. Sample: CD4+ T cells sorted from blood. The chain is built from TRBV29-1 and TRBJ1-1; D unclear. In DNA form, the CDR3 reads TGCAGCGTTCAAGTAATGAACACTGAAGCTTTCTTT. Encoded protein: CSVQVMNTEAFF. Full variable domain (remainder filled in from reference TRBV29-1 and TRBJ1-1): SAVISQKPSRDICQRGTSLTIQCQVDSQVTMMFWYRQQPGQSLTLIATANQGSEATYESGFVIDKFPISRPNLTFSTLTVSNMSPEDSSIYLCSVQVMNTEAFFGQGTRLTVV.